Listed here are 5 T cell receptor beta chains from one sample, sequenced in a study of early T cells in non-severe SARS-CoV-2 infection. A single record per CDR3 protein comes from TCRdb applying MiXCR to the 5' RACE reads. This sample carries around 28,000 distinct CDR3 sequences, around 3.9% of them seen once, and the ten largest clones take about 4.4%. Sequencing was performed on whole blood. All receptors come from an adult who was a healthcare worker with PCR-confirmed SARS-CoV-2 infection or an uninfected control (not recorded which).

This clonotype was detected only a few times. The J gene is TRBJ2-2, the V gene TRBV2; D may be TRBD2 (5 bases). This CDR3 spans 17 amino acids. Germline values: CDR1 SNHLY, CDR2 FYNNEI. Trimming pared 1 base from V and 2 bases from J, leaving 14 bases between. The CDR3, as DNA: TGTGCCAGCAGTGAAGGAAGGGAGACATTTAACACCGGGGAGCTGTTTTTT. Its protein product is CASSEGRETFNTGELFF.

This clonotype was counted many times. The chain joins TRBV20-1 to TRBJ2-1; TRBD1 aligns across 10 bases. Germline V gene lookup returns CDR1 DFQATT and CDR2 SNEGSKA (reference sequence). The CDR3 length is 15 residues. J gave up 2 bases and V 1 base, and 2 bases lay outside the gene matches. The DNA for the CDR3 is TGCAGTGCTAGAGGGGACAGGGGTACCTACAATGAGCAGTTCTTC. Its protein is CSARGDRGTYNEQFF.

This clonotype was seen a handful of times. The CDR3 DNA follows: TGTGCCAGCAGCTTAGAAGGATGGACCGTGACAAACACTGAAGCTTTCTTT. This translates into CASSLEGWTVTNTEAFF. This chain uses TRBV11-2 with TRBJ1-1; no definite D call. This CDR3 is 17 amino acids long. Trimming shortened V by 0 bases and J by 2 bases, and 16 bases separated the two germline ends. The V gene's germline CDR1 is SGHAT and CDR2 FQNNGV.

This clonotype was seen ten or more times. The chain uses TRBV14 and TRBJ1-4, with 10 bases lining up with TRBD1. The CDR3 length is 18 residues. Losses at the gene ends were 4 bases for V and 1 base for J; bases not matched to a gene: 9. Per germline, CDR1 SGHDN and CDR2 FVKESK. CDR3 residues: CASSRKGQGLRTNEKLFF. The CDR3 nucleotides read TGTGCCAGCAGCCGGAAGGGACAGGGGCTAAGAACTAATGAAAAACTGTTTTTT.

This clonotype was counted many times. The CDR3 is CASSLGPSSYNSPLHF. The DNA for the CDR3 is TGTGCCAGCTCCTTGGGGCCGAGCTCCTATAATTCACCCCTCCACTTT. J is TRBJ1-6 and V is TRBV18; a weak D match, TRBD1 (5 bases). Trimming removed 6 bases at V and 0 bases at J, with 12 bases between. The CDR3 loop spans 16 amino acids. Germline V lookup: CDR1 KGHSH, CDR2 LQKENI.